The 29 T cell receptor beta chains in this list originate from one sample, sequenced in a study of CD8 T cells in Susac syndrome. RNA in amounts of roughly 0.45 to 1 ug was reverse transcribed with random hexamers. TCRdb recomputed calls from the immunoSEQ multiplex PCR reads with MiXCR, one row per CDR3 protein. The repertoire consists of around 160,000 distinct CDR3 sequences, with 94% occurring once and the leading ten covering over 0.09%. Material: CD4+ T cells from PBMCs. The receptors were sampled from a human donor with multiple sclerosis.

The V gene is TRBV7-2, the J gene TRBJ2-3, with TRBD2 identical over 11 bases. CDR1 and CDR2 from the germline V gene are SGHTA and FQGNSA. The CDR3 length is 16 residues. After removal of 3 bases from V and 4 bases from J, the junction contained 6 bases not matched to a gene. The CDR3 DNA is TGTGCCAGCAGCTTCTATAGCGGGAGGGCGGCAGATACGCAGTATTTT. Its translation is CASSFYSGRAADTQYF.

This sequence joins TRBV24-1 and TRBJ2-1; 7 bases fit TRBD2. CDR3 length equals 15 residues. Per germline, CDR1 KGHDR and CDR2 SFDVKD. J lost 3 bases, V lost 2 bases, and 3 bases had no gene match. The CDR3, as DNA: TGTGCCACCAGTGATTCCGGGACTAACTACAATGAGCAGTTCTTC. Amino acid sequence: CATSDSGTNYNEQFF.

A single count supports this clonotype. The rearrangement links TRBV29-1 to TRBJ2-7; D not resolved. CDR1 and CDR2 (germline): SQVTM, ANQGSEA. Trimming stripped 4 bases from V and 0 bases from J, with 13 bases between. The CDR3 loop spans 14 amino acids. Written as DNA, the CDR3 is TGCAGCGTTGGGAACGATCTTAGCTCCTACGAGCAGTACTTC. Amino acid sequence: CSVGNDLSSYEQYF.

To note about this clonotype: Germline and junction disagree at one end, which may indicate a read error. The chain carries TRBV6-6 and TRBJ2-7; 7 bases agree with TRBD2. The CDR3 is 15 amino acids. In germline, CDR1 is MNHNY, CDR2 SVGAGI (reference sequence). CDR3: CANSYSKRAGDEQYF. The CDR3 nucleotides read TGTGCCAACAGTTACTCGAAAAGGGCGGGAGACGAGCAGTACTTC.

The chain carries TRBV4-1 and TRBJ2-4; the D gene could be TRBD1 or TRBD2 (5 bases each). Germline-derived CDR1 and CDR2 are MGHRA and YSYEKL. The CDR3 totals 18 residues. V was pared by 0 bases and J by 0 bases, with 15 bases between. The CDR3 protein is CASSQDWDGELAKNIQYF. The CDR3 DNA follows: TGCGCCAGCAGCCAAGATTGGGACGGGGAGCTAGCCAAAAACATTCAGTACTTC.

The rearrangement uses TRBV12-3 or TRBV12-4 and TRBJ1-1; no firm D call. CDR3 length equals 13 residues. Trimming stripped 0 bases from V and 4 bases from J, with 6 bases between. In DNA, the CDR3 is TGTGCCAGCAGTTTAGCCCGGTTCACTGAAGCTTTCTTT. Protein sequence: CASSLARFTEAFF.

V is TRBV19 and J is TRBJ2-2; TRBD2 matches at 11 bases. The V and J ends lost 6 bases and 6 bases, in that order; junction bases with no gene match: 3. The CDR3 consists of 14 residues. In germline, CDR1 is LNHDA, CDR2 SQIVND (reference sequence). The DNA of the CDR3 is TGTGCCAGTAGACTAGCGGGAGCGGCCGGGGAGCTGTTTTTT. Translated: CASRLAGAAGELFF.

The CDR3 region has the DNA TGTGCCAGCAGCCCCGGGTTCCCGAGGGGCAGGGGACATGATACGCAGTATTTT. Its protein product is CASSPGFPRGRGHDTQYF. This sequence joins TRBV7-6 and TRBJ2-3; a possible D gene is TRBD1 (6 bases). The CDR3 loop spans 18 amino acids. Germline V gene sequence: CDR1 SGHVS, CDR2 FNYEAQ. Trimming removed 5 bases from V and 6 bases from J, with 27 bases in between.

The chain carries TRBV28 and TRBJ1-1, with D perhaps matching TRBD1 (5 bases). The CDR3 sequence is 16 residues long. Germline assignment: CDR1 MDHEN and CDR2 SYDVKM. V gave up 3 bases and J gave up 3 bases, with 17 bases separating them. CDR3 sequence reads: CASSFQPGPGDTEAFF. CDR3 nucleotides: TGTGCCAGCAGTTTTCAGCCGGGACCGGGCGACACTGAAGCTTTCTTT.

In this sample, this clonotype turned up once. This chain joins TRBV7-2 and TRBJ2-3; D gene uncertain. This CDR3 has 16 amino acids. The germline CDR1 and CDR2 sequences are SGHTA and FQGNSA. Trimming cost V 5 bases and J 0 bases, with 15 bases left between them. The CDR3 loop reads CASSQGSTLSTDTQYF. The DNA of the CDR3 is TGTGCCAGCAGCCAAGGCTCTACTCTGAGCACAGATACGCAGTATTTT.

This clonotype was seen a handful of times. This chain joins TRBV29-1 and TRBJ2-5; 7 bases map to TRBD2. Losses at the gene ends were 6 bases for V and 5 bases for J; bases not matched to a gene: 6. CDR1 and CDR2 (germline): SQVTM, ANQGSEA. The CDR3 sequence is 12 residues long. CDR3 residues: CSVLSGTETQYF. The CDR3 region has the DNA TGCAGCGTCCTCAGCGGGACGGAGACCCAGTACTTC.

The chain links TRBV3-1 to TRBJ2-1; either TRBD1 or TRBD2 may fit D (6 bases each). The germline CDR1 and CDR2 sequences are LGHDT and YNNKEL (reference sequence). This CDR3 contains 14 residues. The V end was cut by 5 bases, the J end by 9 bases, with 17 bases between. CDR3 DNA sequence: TGTGCCAGCAGCAGACCTGAGGGGGGAATTGAGCAGTTCTTC. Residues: CASSRPEGGIEQFF.

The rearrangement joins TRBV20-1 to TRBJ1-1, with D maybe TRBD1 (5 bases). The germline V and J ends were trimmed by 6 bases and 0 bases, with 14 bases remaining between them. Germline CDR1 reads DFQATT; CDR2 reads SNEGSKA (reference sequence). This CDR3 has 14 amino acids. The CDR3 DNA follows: TGCAGTGCCCCAGACAGATACATGAACACTGAAGCTTTCTTT. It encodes CSAPDRYMNTEAFF.

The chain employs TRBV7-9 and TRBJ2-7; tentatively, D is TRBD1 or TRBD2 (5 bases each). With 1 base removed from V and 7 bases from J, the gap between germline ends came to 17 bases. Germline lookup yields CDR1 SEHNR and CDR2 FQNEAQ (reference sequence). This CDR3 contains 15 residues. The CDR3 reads CASSLGGPGVREQYF. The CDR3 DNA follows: TGTGCCAGCAGCTTAGGGGGACCCGGCGTTCGGGAGCAGTACTTC. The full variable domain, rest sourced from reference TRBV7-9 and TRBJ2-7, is DTGVSQNPRHKITKRGQNVTFRCDPISEHNRLYWYRQTLGQGPEFLTYFQNEAQLEKSRLLSDRFSAERPKGSFSTLEIQRTEQGDSAMYLCASSLGGPGVREQYFGPGTRLTVT.

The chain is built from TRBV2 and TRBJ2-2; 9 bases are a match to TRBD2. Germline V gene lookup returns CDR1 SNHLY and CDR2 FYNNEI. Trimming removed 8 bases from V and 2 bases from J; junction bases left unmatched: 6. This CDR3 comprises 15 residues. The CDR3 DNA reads TGTGCCAGCGGGAGTCTAGCGGGAAACACCGGGGAGCTGTTTTTT. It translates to CASGSLAGNTGELFF.

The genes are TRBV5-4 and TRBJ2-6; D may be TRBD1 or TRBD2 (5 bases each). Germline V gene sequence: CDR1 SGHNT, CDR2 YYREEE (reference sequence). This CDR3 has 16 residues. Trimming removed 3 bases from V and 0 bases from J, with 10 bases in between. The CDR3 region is CASSSGGGSGANVLTF. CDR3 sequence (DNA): TGTGCCAGCAGCTCAGGTGGGGGCTCTGGGGCCAACGTCCTGACTTTC.

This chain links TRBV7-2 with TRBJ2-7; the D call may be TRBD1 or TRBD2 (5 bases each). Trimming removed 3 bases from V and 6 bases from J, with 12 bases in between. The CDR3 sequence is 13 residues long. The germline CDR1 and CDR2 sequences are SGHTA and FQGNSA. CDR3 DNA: TGTGCCAGCAGCTTGTTGCGAGGGGCCGAGCAGTACTTC. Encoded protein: CASSLLRGAEQYF. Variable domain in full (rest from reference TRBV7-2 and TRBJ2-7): GAGVSQSPSNKVTEKGKDVELRCDPISGHTALYWYRQSLGQGLEFLIYFQGNSAPDKSGLPSDRFSAERTGGSVSTLTIQRTQQEDSAVYLCASSLLRGAEQYFGPGTRLTVT.

The CDR3 here is CASSQDSTSGRNEQFF. The CDR3, as DNA: TGTGCCAGCAGCCAAGATTCGACTAGCGGGAGAAATGAGCAGTTCTTC. J is TRBJ2-1 and V is TRBV4-2; 12 positions agree with TRBD2. V lost 0 bases to trimming and J lost 7 bases; unmatched junction nucleotides: 4. The germline V gene encodes CDR1 LGHNA and CDR2 YNFKEQ. The CDR3 is 16 amino acids.

CDR3 in amino acids: CASVSGSRGTQYF. CDR3 nucleotides: TGTGCCAGCGTTAGCGGGAGCCGGGGCACGCAGTATTTT. The chain has TRBV2 and TRBJ2-3; 9 bases fit TRBD2. Germline loops: CDR1 SNHLY, CDR2 FYNNEI. V dropped 8 bases and J dropped 9; count of bases not matched to a gene: 9. The CDR3 is 13 residues long.

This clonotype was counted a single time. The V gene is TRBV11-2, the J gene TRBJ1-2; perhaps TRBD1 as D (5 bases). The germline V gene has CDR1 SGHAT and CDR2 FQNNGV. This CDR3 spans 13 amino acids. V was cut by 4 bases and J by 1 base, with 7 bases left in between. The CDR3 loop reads CASSSDINYGYTF. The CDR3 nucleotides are TGTGCCAGCAGCTCGGACATTAACTATGGCTACACCTTC. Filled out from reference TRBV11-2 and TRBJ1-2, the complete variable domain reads EAGVAQSPRYKIIEKRQSVAFWCNPISGHATLYWYQQILGQGPKLLIQFQNNGVVDDSQLPKDRFSAERLKGVDSTLKIQPAKLEDSAVYLCASSSDINYGYTFGSGTRLTVV.

This CDR3 is CASSYSSRFYEQFF. CDR3 coding DNA: TGTGCCAGCAGTTACTCGAGCCGATTTTATGAGCAGTTCTTC. This chain joins TRBV6-5 and TRBJ2-1; D gene uncertain. Trimming shortened V by 0 bases and J by 8 bases, and 11 bases separated the two germline ends. Germline V gene data show CDR1 as MNHEY and CDR2 as SVGAGI. The CDR3 is 14 residues long.

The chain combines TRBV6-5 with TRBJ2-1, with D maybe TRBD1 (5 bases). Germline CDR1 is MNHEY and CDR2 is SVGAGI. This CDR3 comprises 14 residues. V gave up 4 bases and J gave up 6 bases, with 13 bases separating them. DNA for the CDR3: TGTGCCAGCAGTTTAGGACAATTTGGCAATGAGCAGTTCTTC. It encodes CASSLGQFGNEQFF.

The CDR3 reads CASSPYPDGPMNTEAFF. The DNA for the CDR3 is TGTGCCAGCAGTCCGTACCCCGACGGGCCAATGAACACTGAAGCTTTCTTT. The chain combines TRBV27 with TRBJ1-1, with unresolved D. Germline CDR1 is MNHEY and CDR2 is SMNVEV (reference sequence). The ends were cut back, 5 bases at V and 0 bases at J, with 19 bases in the middle. CDR3 length: 17 amino acids.

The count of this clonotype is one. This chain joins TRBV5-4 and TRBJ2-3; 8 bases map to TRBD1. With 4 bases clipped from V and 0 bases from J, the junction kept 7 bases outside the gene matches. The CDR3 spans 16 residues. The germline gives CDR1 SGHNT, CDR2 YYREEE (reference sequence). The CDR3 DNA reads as TGTGCCAGCAGCCCGGGACAGGTGAGAAGCACAGATACGCAGTATTTT. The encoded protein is CASSPGQVRSTDTQYF.

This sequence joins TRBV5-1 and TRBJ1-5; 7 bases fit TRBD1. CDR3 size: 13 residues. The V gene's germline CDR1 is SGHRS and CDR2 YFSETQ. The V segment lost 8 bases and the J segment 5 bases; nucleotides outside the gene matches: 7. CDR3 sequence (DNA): TGCGCCAGTCGACAGGGTCCGGATCAGCCCCAGCATTTT. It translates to CASRQGPDQPQHF. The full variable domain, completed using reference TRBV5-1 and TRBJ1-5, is KAGVTQTPRYLIKTRGQQVTLSCSPISGHRSVSWYQQTPGQGLQFLFEYFSETQRNKGNFPGRFSGRQFSNSRSEMNVSTLELGDSALYLCASRQGPDQPQHFGDGTRLSIL.

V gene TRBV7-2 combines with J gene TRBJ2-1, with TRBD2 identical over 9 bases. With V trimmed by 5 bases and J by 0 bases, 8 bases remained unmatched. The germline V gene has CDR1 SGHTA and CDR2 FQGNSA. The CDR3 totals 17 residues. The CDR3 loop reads CASSPPGLASSYNEQFF. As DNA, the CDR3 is TGTGCCAGCAGCCCGCCGGGACTAGCTTCCTCCTACAATGAGCAGTTCTTC.

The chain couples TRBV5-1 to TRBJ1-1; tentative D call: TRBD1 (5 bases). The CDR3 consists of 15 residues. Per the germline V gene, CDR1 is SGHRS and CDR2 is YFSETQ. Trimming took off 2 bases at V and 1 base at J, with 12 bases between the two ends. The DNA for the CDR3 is TGCGCCAGCAGCTTATCAGGGACCCCGAACACTGAAGCTTTCTTT. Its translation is CASSLSGTPNTEAFF.

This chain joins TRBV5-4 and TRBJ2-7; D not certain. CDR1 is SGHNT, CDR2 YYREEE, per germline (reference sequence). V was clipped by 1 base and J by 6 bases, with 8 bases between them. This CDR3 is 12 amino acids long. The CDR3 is CASSLNDLEQYF. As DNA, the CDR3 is TGTGCCAGCAGCTTGAACGATCTCGAGCAGTACTTC.

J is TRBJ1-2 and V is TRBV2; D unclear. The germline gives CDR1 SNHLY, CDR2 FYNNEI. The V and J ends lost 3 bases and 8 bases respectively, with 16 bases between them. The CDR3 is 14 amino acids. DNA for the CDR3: TGTGCCAGCAGTGAGCGGAGGCAGCTGGAAGGCTACACCTTC. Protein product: CASSERRQLEGYTF.